The 8 T cell receptor beta chains below all came from one sample that was sequenced in a study of radiotherapy plus CTLA-4 blockade in lung cancer. TCRdb's table, derived via immunoSEQ multiplex PCR, lists solely in-frame clones and lacks some. The table lists approximately 89,000 clones, under 85% of them singletons. The specimen was peripheral blood, collected from a patient treated with radiotherapy plus ipilimumab. Every receptor here comes from a human donor with non-small cell lung cancer that progressed on radiotherapy plus ipilimumab.

The chain couples TRBV30 to TRBJ2-5; 16 nucleotides line up with TRBD2. This CDR3 has 20 residues. Germline CDR1 GTSNPN, CDR2 SVGIG (reference sequence). V was clipped by 4 bases and J by 5 bases; unmatched bases: 19. The CDR3 DNA sequence: TGTGCCTGGATGGGGATTACCGGGACTAGCGGGGGGGCCCTAGGGGAGACCCAGTACTTC. Its protein is CAWMGITGTSGGALGETQYF.

V is TRBV29-1 and J is TRBJ2-3; 7 bases fit TRBD1. Germline loops: CDR1 SQVTM, CDR2 ANQGSEA. The CDR3 contains 14 residues. The V segment lost 5 bases and the J segment 2 bases; nucleotides outside the gene matches: 7. CDR3 DNA: TGCAGCGTTAACCGGGACAGACTCACAGATACGCAGTATTTT. Its translation: CSVNRDRLTDTQYF.

V and J are TRBV13 and TRBJ2-7; D is tentatively TRBD1 or TRBD2 (5 bases each). Per the germline V gene, CDR1 is PRHDT and CDR2 is FYEKMQ (reference sequence). V lost 5 bases to trimming and J lost 4 bases, with 18 bases between them. The CDR3 runs 15 residues. This CDR3 reads CASSTSLLGAYEQYF. The CDR3 DNA reads TGTGCCAGCAGCACCAGTTTACTAGGGGCTTACGAGCAGTACTTC.

The chain uses TRBV19 and TRBJ1-5; 8 nucleotides line up with TRBD1. Trimming cost V 4 bases and J 6 bases; bases outside gene matches: 8. The CDR3 has 15 amino acids. Germline V gives CDR1 LNHDA, CDR2 SQIVND (reference sequence). The CDR3 loop is CASSRDRIGSQPQHF. CDR3 bases: TGTGCCAGTAGTAGGGACAGGATCGGAAGTCAGCCCCAGCATTTT.

The CDR3 nucleotides are TGTGCCAGCAGCCCCTCTGGGATAGCCTACAATGAGCAGTTCTTC. It is translated as CASSPSGIAYNEQFF. V usage is TRBV7-2 and J usage is TRBJ2-1; D remains unclear. Germline CDR1 reads SGHTA; CDR2 reads FQGNSA. Trimming removed 5 bases at V and 2 bases at J, with 13 bases between. This CDR3 has 15 residues.

The rearrangement joins TRBV5-5 to TRBJ2-3; D tentatively fits TRBD1 or TRBD2 (6 bases each). This CDR3 contains 16 residues. Trimming removed 2 bases at V and 3 bases at J, with 16 bases between. CDR1 and CDR2 from the germline V gene are SGHKS and YYEKEE (reference sequence). The CDR3, as DNA: TGTGCCAGCAGCTTAGGAGGGACATTAACAACAGATACGCAGTATTTT. This gives the protein CASSLGGTLTTDTQYF.

The CDR3 protein is CASSEGYEAFF. CDR3 DNA sequence: TGTGCCAGCAGTGAGGGTTACGAAGCTTTCTTT. The rearrangement uses TRBV6-9 and TRBJ1-1; no clear D. The CDR3 runs 11 residues. Trimming left V 5 bases short and J 8 bases short, with 9 bases between. CDR1 and CDR2 from the germline V gene are MNHGY and SVAAGI.

The V and J genes are TRBV7-3 and TRBJ2-5; 7 nucleotides agree with TRBD2. This CDR3 contains 13 residues. Trimming cost V 7 bases and J 5 bases; bases outside gene matches: 7. Germline assignment: CDR1 SGHTA and CDR2 FQGTGA. The CDR3 region is CASMRGNTETQYF. The DNA of the CDR3 is TGTGCCAGCATGCGGGGGAATACGGAGACCCAGTACTTC.